This TCR beta chain was captured in a study of blood T cell repertoires in COVID-19. Study-level background: The origin of the acute and convalescent COVID-19 samples was the United States, Italy and Spain. T cells, B-cell-depleted T cells, or PBMCs supplied cDNA or gDNA.

Authors' processing steps: Reference gene primer amplification gave nucleated cell count estimates. The data were produced by immunoSEQ multiplex PCR, yet TCRdb's version contains in-frame clones alone and is incomplete. That table gives V, J and clone size, and the DNA gave D and trimming. The table shows 97,000 or so clones, with 90% occurring only once. Looked up from germline, CDR1 is SGDLS and CDR2 is YYNGEE. The CDR3 sequence is 16 residues long. With 0 bases removed from V and 1 base from J, the gap between germline ends came to 12 bases. The specimen sequenced was peripheral blood. The chain joins TRBV9 to TRBJ2-3, with D perhaps TRBD1 (7 bases). The receptor comes from a man aged 50 to 59 with acute or convalescent COVID-19. The CDR3 reads CASSVAGGTGTDTQYF. CDR3 nucleotides: TGTGCCAGCAGCGTAGCAGGCGGGACAGGCACAGATACGCAGTATTTT.